These 17 T cell receptor beta chains were sequenced from one sample in a study of blood T cell repertoires in COVID-19. Measured with immunoSEQ multiplex PCR; TCRdb has only the in-frame clones, and not every one. The sample yields more than 100,000 clones, roughly 83% seen once. Sequencing was done on a sample of peripheral blood. The source is a woman of 80 years or more with acute or convalescent COVID-19.

The chain links TRBV3-1 (or the pseudogene TRBV3-2) to TRBJ2-2; D call uncertain. The CDR3 is made up of 14 amino acids. The V gene's germline CDR1 is LGHDT and CDR2 YNNKEL (reference sequence). V shed 7 bases and J shed 0 bases, with 9 bases lying between them. The CDR3 region is CASTRQSNTGELFF. The CDR3 DNA follows: TGTGCCAGCACCAGGCAGTCGAACACCGGGGAGCTGTTTTTT.

This clone was detected once. The J gene is TRBJ1-1, the V gene TRBV15, with TRBD1 as a possible D gene (6 bases). The CDR3 is 15 residues long. CDR1 is LNHNV and CDR2 is YYDKDF in the germline V gene (reference sequence). Trimming stripped 5 bases from V and 3 bases from J, with 16 bases between. This CDR3 reads CATSGNRAVDTEAFF. Written as DNA, the CDR3 is TGTGCCACCAGCGGAAACAGGGCGGTGGACACTGAAGCTTTCTTT.

The rearrangement joins TRBV28 to TRBJ1-1, with 7 bases matching TRBD1. Trimming cost V 7 bases and J 4 bases; bases outside gene matches: 9. This CDR3 contains 14 residues. Germline lookup yields CDR1 MDHEN and CDR2 SYDVKM. For the CDR3, the DNA is TGTGCCAGCAATAGCGGACAGGTAGGCACTGAAGCTTTCTTT. This gives the protein CASNSGQVGTEAFF.

This chain uses TRBV7-3 with TRBJ2-5; 10 bases map to TRBD2. V lost 2 bases to trimming and J lost 1 base; unmatched junction nucleotides: 7. There are 17 residues in the CDR3. The germline V gene encodes CDR1 SGHTA and CDR2 FQGTGA. The CDR3 bases are TGTGCCAGCAGCTTAGAGGGTAGCGGGGGGTCCCAAGAGACCCAGTACTTC. As protein: CASSLEGSGGSQETQYF.

V gene TRBV25-1 combines with J gene TRBJ1-1, with no clear D. The V end lost 1 base, the J end lost 4 bases, and 7 bases lay between the germline ends. The CDR3 is made up of 13 amino acids. Per germline, CDR1 MGHDK and CDR2 SYGVNS. This CDR3 reads CASSESGVTEAFF. The CDR3 DNA is TGTGCCAGCAGTGAATCCGGGGTCACTGAAGCTTTCTTT. Based on the CDR3 plus reference TRBV25-1 and TRBJ1-1, the full variable domain is EADIYQTPRYLVIGTGKKITLECSQTMGHDKMYWYQQDPGMELHLIHYSYGVNSTEKGDLSSESTVSRIRTEHFPLTLESARPSHTSQYLCASSESGVTEAFFGQGTRLTVV.

The V and J genes are TRBV6-2 or TRBV6-3 and TRBJ1-4; 7 positions agree with TRBD1. V dropped 3 bases and J dropped 3; count of bases not matched to a gene: 7. Germline CDR1 is MNHEY and CDR2 is SVGEGT. This CDR3 region has 16 residues. Written as DNA, the CDR3 is TGTGCCAGCAGTTATCGTACAGGGGAAGCTAATGAAAAACTGTTTTTT. Residues: CASSYRTGEANEKLFF.

The rearrangement uses TRBV7-2 and TRBJ1-4, with D tentatively TRBD1 (5 bases). This CDR3 region has 15 residues. The ends were cut back, 1 base at V and 3 bases at J, with 9 bases in the middle. Germline CDR1 and CDR2: SGHTA and FQGNSA. The CDR3 loop is CASSLGQTPNEKLFF. CDR3 in DNA: TGTGCCAGCAGCTTAGGACAGACCCCTAATGAAAAACTGTTTTTT. The full variable domain, in which reference TRBV7-2 and TRBJ1-4 provide the parts outside the CDR3, is GAGVSQSPSNKVTEKGKDVELRCDPISGHTALYWYRQSLGQGLEFLIYFQGNSAPDKSGLPSDRFSAERTGGSVSTLTIQRTQQEDSAVYLCASSLGQTPNEKLFFGSGTQLSVL.

In DNA, the CDR3 is TGTGCCAGCAGCTTAAGCCTCGGACTAGCGGGGGCCGGGGAGCTGTTTTTT. The encoded protein is CASSLSLGLAGAGELFF. V gene TRBV11-3 combines with J gene TRBJ2-2; 13 bases map to TRBD2. CDR1 SGHNT and CDR2 YENEEA come from the germline V gene. Trimming took 2 bases from V and 6 from J; bases not matched to a gene: 6. The CDR3 loop spans 17 amino acids.

This clone was picked up a small number of times. The V call is TRBV6-5, the J call TRBJ1-1, with TRBD1 matching 7 bases. Germline values: CDR1 MNHEY, CDR2 SVGAGI. Unmatched junction bases numbered 3, after V lost 7 bases and J lost 1 base. The CDR3 loop spans 13 amino acids. DNA of the CDR3: TGTGCCAGCACCAGGGGGTGGAACACTGAAGCTTTCTTT. It yields the protein CASTRGWNTEAFF.

The DNA for the CDR3 is TGTGCCAGCAGCTTAGAGAGGGCAGGGGTCCGGGAGACCCAGTACTTC. Translation: CASSLERAGVRETQYF. This chain joins TRBV11-2 and TRBJ2-5, with D possibly being TRBD1 (6 bases). This CDR3 is built from 16 residues. CDR1 SGHAT and CDR2 FQNNGV come from the germline V gene. V lost 0 bases, J lost 5 bases, and 16 bases lay in between.

V and J are TRBV28 and TRBJ1-2; D remains unclear. The CDR3 has 14 residues. Per germline, CDR1 MDHEN and CDR2 SYDVKM. Deletions cut 1 base from V and 7 bases from J, with 13 bases between. The CDR3 bases are TGTGCCAGCAGTTTATTCAGTATCGGGAGTGGCTACACCTTC. It specifies CASSLFSIGSGYTF.

The J gene is TRBJ1-1, the V gene TRBV30, with a tentative D call TRBD1 (6 bases). The length of the CDR3 is 13 residues. Trimming took 3 bases from V and 0 from J, leaving 8 bases between them. CDR1 and CDR2 (germline): GTSNPN, SVGIG (reference sequence). CDR3 sequence: CAWSEGVNTEAFF. The CDR3 bases are TGTGCCTGGAGCGAGGGGGTGAACACTGAAGCTTTCTTT.

This chain joins TRBV3-1 (or the pseudogene TRBV3-2) and TRBJ1-5, with no clear D. The CDR3 length is 13 residues. Between the trimmed V and J ends, which lost 4 bases and 3 bases, there was a span of 7 bases. Germline V gene lookup returns CDR1 LGHDT and CDR2 YNNKEL (reference sequence). CDR3 sequence reads: CASSRGNNQPQHF. The CDR3 DNA reads as TGTGCCAGCAGCCGAGGCAACAATCAGCCCCAGCATTTT.

The chain couples TRBV6-5 to TRBJ1-3; TRBD1 matches at 7 bases. The V gene end was trimmed by 2 bases and the J gene end by 6 bases; junction bases not matched to a gene: 7. From germline, CDR1 is MNHEY and CDR2 SVGAGI. The CDR3 length is 15 residues. CDR3 sequence (DNA): TGTGCCAGCAGTTACGGGGACAGCGGACTAAACACCATATATTTT. Translation gives CASSYGDSGLNTIYF.

The V call is TRBV3-1 (or the pseudogene TRBV3-2), the J call TRBJ2-1, with 10 bases fitting TRBD1. V lost 0 bases, J lost 6 bases, and 5 bases stayed unmatched. CDR1 and CDR2 (germline): LGHDT, YNNKEL (reference sequence). The CDR3 has 16 amino acids. CDR3 residues: CASSQDRDRGSNEQFF. The CDR3 DNA sequence: TGTGCCAGCAGCCAAGATCGGGACAGGGGTTCCAATGAGCAGTTCTTC.

The chain uses TRBV6-6 and TRBJ1-1; TRBD1 might be the D (5 bases). The CDR3 contains 14 residues. The V gene lost 6 bases and the J gene lost 1 base, with 12 bases spanning the gap. CDR1 MNHNY and CDR2 SVGAGI come from the germline V gene (reference sequence). The CDR3 loop reads CASRDSNGNTEAFF. CDR3 DNA: TGTGCCAGCAGAGACAGCAACGGGAACACTGAAGCTTTCTTT.

The chain employs TRBV6-6 and TRBJ1-4; 8 nucleotides agree with TRBD1. V lost 5 bases and J lost 5; bases outside the gene matches: 7. The CDR3 covers 15 residues. Germline CDR1 MNHNY, CDR2 SVGAGI (reference sequence). The CDR3 DNA follows: TGTGCCAGCAGTCGGCAGACAGGGGAGAATGAAAAACTGTTTTTT. Translating gives CASSRQTGENEKLFF.